This paragraph reports one T cell receptor beta chain. This sample is part of a study of blood T cell repertoires in COVID-19. Study overall: Whether acute or convalescent, the COVID-19 samples came from the United States, Italy and Spain.

In the authors' methods: Estimation of nucleated cell counts was performed using reference gene primer amplification. The protocol was immunoSEQ multiplex PCR, while the TCRdb copy is restricted to in-frame clones and leaves out a portion. The V and J calls and clone size come from that table; D and trimming were worked out from the DNA. Altogether under 75,000 clones are present, more than 80% being singletons, with the ten largest covering around 2.5%. Specimen: peripheral blood. The sequence derives from a man aged 45 to 65 with acute or convalescent COVID-19.

The CDR3 DNA reads TGTGCCAGCAGCGTAGGGCAGGGGCAGGGCACAGATACGCAGTATTTT. Amino acids: CASSVGQGQGTDTQYF. The chain has TRBV9 and TRBJ2-3; a weak D match, TRBD1 (6 bases). Trimming took 0 bases from V and 1 from J, leaving 12 bases between them. The CDR3 has 16 residues. The V gene's germline CDR1 is SGDLS and CDR2 YYNGEE.